Shown below are 11 T cell receptor beta chains from a single sample sequenced in a study of cytomegalovirus exposure and HLA in healthy donors. 13 Jbeta primers and 60 Vbeta primers were used for the PCR. The protocol was immunoSEQ multiplex PCR, while the TCRdb copy is restricted to in-frame clones and leaves out a portion. The sample records 150,000 to 200,000 clones, 75% to 90% being singletons. The source material was PBMCs. Source of these receptors: a young woman in good health and CMV-seronegative.

The chain couples TRBV9 to TRBJ2-3; possible D gene TRBD2, 5 bases. Per the germline V gene, CDR1 is SGDLS and CDR2 is YYNGEE. The CDR3 runs 14 residues. Trimming removed 5 bases at V and 0 bases at J, with 10 bases between. The CDR3 coding sequence is TGTGCCAGCAGACGGGATACTAGCACAGATACGCAGTATTTT. Its translation: CASRRDTSTDTQYF. The entire variable domain, with the rest obtained from reference TRBV9 and TRBJ2-3, is as follows: DSGVTQTPKHLITATGQRVTLRCSPRSGDLSVYWYQQSLDQGLQFLIQYYNGEERAKGNILERFSAQQFPDLHSELNLSSLELGDSALYFCASRRDTSTDTQYFGPGTRLTVL.

The sample holds a few counts of this clone. V is TRBV7-7 and J is TRBJ2-5, with TRBD2 as a possible D gene (6 bases). V shed 5 bases and J shed 5 bases, with 12 bases lying between them. Germline V gene data show CDR1 as SSHAT and CDR2 as FNYEAQ (reference sequence). The CDR3 extends over 13 amino acids. The CDR3 sequence is CASSHRDWETQYF. In DNA, the CDR3 is TGTGCCAGCAGCCACCGGGACTGGGAGACCCAGTACTTC.

The CDR3 protein is CASSLGSGSGSYEQYF. The CDR3 bases are TGTGCCAGCAGCTTGGGTAGCGGGTCAGGCTCCTACGAGCAGTACTTC. This chain connects TRBV5-4 to TRBJ2-7; the match to TRBD2 covers 7 bases. Germline V gene lookup returns CDR1 SGHNT and CDR2 YYREEE (reference sequence). The CDR3 contains 16 residues. V shed 0 bases and J 0 bases; nucleotides not matched to a gene: 6.

V usage is TRBV4-2 and J usage is TRBJ1-2; D ambiguous. CDR3 length: 14 residues. Germline V gene data show CDR1 as LGHNA and CDR2 as YNFKEQ. The germline V and J ends were trimmed by 0 bases and 8 bases, with 13 bases remaining between them. Written as DNA, the CDR3 is TGTGCCAGCAGCCAAGAGGATGGGGAGGTGGGCTACACCTTC. It specifies CASSQEDGEVGYTF.

The chain has TRBV18 and TRBJ1-1; 7 nucleotides agree with TRBD1. CDR1 is KGHSH, CDR2 LQKENI, per germline. V dropped 3 bases and J dropped 3; count of bases not matched to a gene: 1. The length of the CDR3 is 13 residues. CDR3 region: CASSPGQDTEAFF. The DNA of the CDR3 is TGTGCCAGCTCACCCGGACAGGACACTGAAGCTTTCTTT.

The CDR3 sequence is CASSLPSSGHNEQFF. Here the CDR3 DNA reads TGTGCCAGCAGCTTGCCGTCTAGCGGTCACAATGAGCAGTTCTTC. The V and J genes are TRBV5-4 and TRBJ2-1; 7 bases map to TRBD2. The CDR3 sequence is 15 residues long. The germline CDR1 and CDR2 sequences are SGHNT and YYREEE (reference sequence). Trimming at V came to 1 base and at J to 5 bases, leaving 6 bases not matched to a gene.

The V gene is TRBV5-8, the J gene TRBJ2-3; tentatively, D is TRBD1 (6 bases). The V gene lost 5 bases and the J gene lost 2 bases, with 15 bases spanning the gap. The CDR3 is made up of 15 amino acids. Germline V gives CDR1 SGHTS, CDR2 YDEGEE. In DNA form, the CDR3 reads TGTGCCAGCAGGCCGACAGGCCGGTCCACAGATACGCAGTATTTT. This codes for CASRPTGRSTDTQYF. Based on the CDR3 plus reference TRBV5-8 and TRBJ2-3, the full variable domain is EAGVTQSPTHLIKTRGQQATLRCSPISGHTSVYWYQQALGLGLQFLLWYDEGEERNRGNFPPRFSGRQFPNYSSELNVNALELEDSALYLCASRPTGRSTDTQYFGPGTRLTVL.

V is TRBV5-4 and J is TRBJ1-3; D remains ambiguous. There are 13 residues in the CDR3. Germline CDR1 is SGHNT and CDR2 is YYREEE (reference sequence). Trimming took off 2 bases at V and 1 base at J, with 4 bases between the two ends. The CDR3 DNA reads TGTGCCAGCAGCTTCAGGTCTGGAAACACCATATATTTT. Its translation: CASSFRSGNTIYF.

A remark on this clone: One end of the junction varies from germline; a read error may be responsible. V and J are TRBV7-9 and TRBJ2-6, with D possibly being TRBD2 (6 bases). The length of the CDR3 is 16 residues. Germline assignment: CDR1 SEHNR and CDR2 FQNEAQ (reference sequence). In nucleotides, the CDR3 is TGTTCCAGCAGCTTAGGAGGACTATATGGGGCCAACGTCCTGACTTTC. The encoded protein is CSSSLGGLYGANVLTF. Looking up the rest from reference TRBV7-9 and TRBJ2-6 gives the full variable domain: DTGVSQNPRHKITKRGQNVTFRCDPISEHNRLYWYRQTLGQGPEFLTYFQNEAQLEKSRLLSDRFSAERPKGSFSTLEIQRTEQGDSAMYLCSSSLGGLYGANVLTFGAGSRLTVL.

Only one count was recorded for this clone. The rearrangement uses TRBV2 and TRBJ2-7; 7 bases are shared with TRBD1. After removal of 6 bases from V and 3 bases from J, the junction contained 2 bases not matched to a gene. CDR1 SNHLY and CDR2 FYNNEI come from the germline V gene. This CDR3 spans 12 amino acids. The CDR3 protein is CASSPGGYEQYF. The CDR3 bases are TGTGCCAGCAGCCCAGGGGGCTACGAGCAGTACTTC.

The CDR3 sequence is CASSDNREWTEAFF. The CDR3 DNA is TGTGCCAGCAGTGATAACAGGGAGTGGACTGAAGCTTTCTTT. The chain is built from TRBV6-1 and TRBJ1-1; tentatively, D is TRBD1 (6 bases). Per germline, CDR1 MNHNS and CDR2 SASEGT. This CDR3 region has 14 residues. V gave up 3 bases and J gave up 5 bases, with 13 bases separating them.